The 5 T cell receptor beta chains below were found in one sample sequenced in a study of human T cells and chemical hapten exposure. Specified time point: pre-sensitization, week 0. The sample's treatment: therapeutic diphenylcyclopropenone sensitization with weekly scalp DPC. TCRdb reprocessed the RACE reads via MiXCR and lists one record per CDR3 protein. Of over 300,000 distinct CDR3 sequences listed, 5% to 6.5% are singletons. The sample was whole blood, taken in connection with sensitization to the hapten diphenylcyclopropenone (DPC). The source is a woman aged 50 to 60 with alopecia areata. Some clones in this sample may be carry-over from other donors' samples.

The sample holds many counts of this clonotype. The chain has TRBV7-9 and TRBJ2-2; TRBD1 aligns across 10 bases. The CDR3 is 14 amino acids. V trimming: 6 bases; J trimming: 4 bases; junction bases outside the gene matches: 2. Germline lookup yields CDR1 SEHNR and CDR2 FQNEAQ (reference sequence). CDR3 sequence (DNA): TGTGCCAGCAGACGGGACAGGGGCACCGGGGAGCTGTTTTTT. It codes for CASRRDRGTGELFF.

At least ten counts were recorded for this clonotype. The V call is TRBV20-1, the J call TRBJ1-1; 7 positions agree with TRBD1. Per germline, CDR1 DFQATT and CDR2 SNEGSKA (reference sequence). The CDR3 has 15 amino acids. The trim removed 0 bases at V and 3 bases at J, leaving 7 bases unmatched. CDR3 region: CSARDQTGRDTEAFF. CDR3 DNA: TGCAGTGCTAGAGATCAGACAGGGAGGGACACTGAAGCTTTCTTT.

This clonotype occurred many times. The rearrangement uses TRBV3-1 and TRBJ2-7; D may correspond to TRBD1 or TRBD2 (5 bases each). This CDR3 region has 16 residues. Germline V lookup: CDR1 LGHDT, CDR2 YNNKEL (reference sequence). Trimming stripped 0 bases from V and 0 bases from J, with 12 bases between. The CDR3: CASSQDSGAHSYEQYF. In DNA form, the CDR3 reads TGTGCCAGCAGCCAAGACTCCGGGGCCCACTCCTACGAGCAGTACTTC.

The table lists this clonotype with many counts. The CDR3 DNA is TGCAGTGTCCCCGTACGTCGCGGGAGTTCCCTCGAGCAGTACTTC. This gives the protein CSVPVRRGSSLEQYF. V usage is TRBV20-1 and J usage is TRBJ2-7; 7 positions match TRBD2. From germline, CDR1 is DFQATT and CDR2 SNEGSKA (reference sequence). V trimming: 7 bases; J trimming: 6 bases; junction bases outside the gene matches: 18. CDR3 size: 15 residues.

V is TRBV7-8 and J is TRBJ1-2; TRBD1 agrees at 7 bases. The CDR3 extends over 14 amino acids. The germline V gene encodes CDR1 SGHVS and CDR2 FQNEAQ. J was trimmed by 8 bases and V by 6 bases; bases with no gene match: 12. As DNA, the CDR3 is TGTGCCAGCAGGCCCACCAGGGGGGGAAAAGGCTACACCTTC. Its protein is CASRPTRGGKGYTF.